The 2 T cell receptor beta chains in this list originate from one sample, sequenced in a study of lymphopenia after photon versus proton radiotherapy. TCRdb's table, derived via immunoSEQ multiplex PCR, lists solely in-frame clones and lacks some. This table holds 89,000 or so clones, about 86% found once. Sequencing used peripheral blood, obtained from a patient treated with proton-based radiotherapy. The receptors derive from a man aged 55 to 70 with pancreatic cancer.

V and J are TRBV27 and TRBJ2-1, with TRBD2 as a possible D gene (6 bases). This CDR3 has 15 amino acids. V lost 2 bases and J 6 bases, leaving 14 bases between the germline ends. The germline V gene has CDR1 MNHEY and CDR2 SMNVEV (reference sequence). This CDR3 is CASSLEGLPANEQFF. CDR3 coding DNA: TGTGCCAGCAGTTTAGAGGGACTCCCGGCCAATGAGCAGTTCTTC.

The CDR3 region has the DNA TGCGCCACCCAGGGGGAGGTGGTGGCTTTCTTT. Translating gives CATQGEVVAFF. The chain joins TRBV10-2 to TRBJ1-1, with TRBD1 identical over 7 bases. V shed 10 bases and J 11 bases; nucleotides not matched to a gene: 10. CDR1 WSHSY and CDR2 SAAADI come from the germline V gene. The CDR3 runs to 11 residues.